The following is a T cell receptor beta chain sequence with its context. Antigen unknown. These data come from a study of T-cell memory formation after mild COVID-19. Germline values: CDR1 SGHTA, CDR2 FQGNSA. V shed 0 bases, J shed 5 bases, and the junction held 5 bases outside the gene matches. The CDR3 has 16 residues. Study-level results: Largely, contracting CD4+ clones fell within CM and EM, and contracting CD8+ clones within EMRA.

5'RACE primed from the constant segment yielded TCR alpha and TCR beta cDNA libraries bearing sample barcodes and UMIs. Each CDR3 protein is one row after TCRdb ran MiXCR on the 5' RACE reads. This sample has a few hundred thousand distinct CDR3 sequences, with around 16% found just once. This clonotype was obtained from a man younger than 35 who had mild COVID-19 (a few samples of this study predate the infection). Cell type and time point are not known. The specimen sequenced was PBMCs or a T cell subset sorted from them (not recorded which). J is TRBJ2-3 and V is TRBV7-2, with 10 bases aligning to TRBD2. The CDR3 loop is CASSLAAGGPGDTQYF. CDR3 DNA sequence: TGTGCCAGCAGCTTAGCAGCGGGGGGGCCTGGAGATACGCAGTATTTT.